This T cell receptor beta chain was captured by sequencing in a study of cytomegalovirus exposure and HLA in healthy donors. General study results and limits: In the approximately 130 validation repertoires, about 94% of cluster scores exceeded 0, per a later analysis. According to the study, around 160 TCR beta chains were cytomegalovirus-associated.

On this clone: What it binds is not known.

Germline V lookup: CDR1 MNHNY, CDR2 SVGAGI (reference sequence). CDR3 length equals 15 residues. V was pared by 0 bases and J by 2 bases, with 8 bases between. Profiled with immunoSEQ multiplex PCR; TCRdb holds only in-frame clones, not every one. Found here are under 300,000 clones, 86% of them singletons; the top ten hold 1.2%. The clonotype was recovered from a woman in her twenties or thirties in good health and CMV-seropositive. Specimen: PBMCs. The chain recombines TRBV6-6 with TRBJ1-5, with a weak D call TRBD1 (6 bases). CDR3 DNA sequence: TGTGCCAGCAGTTACTCGGACAGAGGCAATCAGCCCCAGCATTTT. Translating it yields CASSYSDRGNQPQHF.